The next 5 T cell receptor beta chains were all read from a single sample in a study of PD-L1 blockade in urothelial cancer. Regarding time point: pretreatment peripheral blood. Assay: immunoSEQ multiplex PCR; the TCRdb copy retains only in-frame clones and omits some. This table holds tens of thousands of clones, around 88% found once. This material consisted of PBMCs, taken around atezolizumab (anti-PD-L1) treatment. The receptors were sampled from a woman aged 60-75 years with urothelial cancer.

The chain links TRBV10-2 to TRBJ2-3, with D possibly matching TRBD2 (6 bases). From germline, CDR1 is WSHSY and CDR2 SAAADI. Trimming left V 0 bases short and J 7 bases short, with 14 bases between. The CDR3 is 15 residues long. The CDR3 sequence is CASSESSGAGYTQYF. CDR3 coding DNA: TGCGCCAGCAGTGAGTCATCGGGAGCCGGGTATACGCAGTATTTT.

In this sample, this clone turned up a few times. The chain recombines TRBV11-2 with TRBJ1-3; a weak D match, TRBD1 (6 bases). Trimming stripped 0 bases from V and 1 base from J, with 16 bases between. Germline V gene sequence: CDR1 SGHAT, CDR2 FQNNGV. The CDR3 runs 18 residues. The CDR3 nucleotides read TGTGCCAGCAGCTTAGATTTATGGGCAGGGGCGTCTGGAAACACCATATATTTT. Translation: CASSLDLWAGASGNTIYF. Drawing the rest from reference TRBV11-2 and TRBJ1-3, the complete variable domain is EAGVAQSPRYKIIEKRQSVAFWCNPISGHATLYWYQQILGQGPKLLIQFQNNGVVDDSQLPKDRFSAERLKGVDSTLKIQPAKLEDSAVYLCASSLDLWAGASGNTIYFGEGSWLTVV.

This rearrangement joins TRBV2 to TRBJ2-5; 7 bases are a match to TRBD1. The germline gives CDR1 SNHLY, CDR2 FYNNEI. With V trimmed by 0 bases and J by 2 bases, 0 bases remained unmatched. The CDR3 is made up of 14 amino acids. CDR3 region: CASSEAQGQETQYF. DNA for the CDR3: TGTGCCAGCAGTGAAGCACAGGGGCAAGAGACCCAGTACTTC. Based on the CDR3 plus reference TRBV2 and TRBJ2-5, the full variable domain is EPEVTQTPSHQVTQMGQEVILRCVPISNHLYFYWYRQILGQKVEFLVSFYNNEISEKSEIFDDQFSVERPDGSNFTLKIRSTKLEDSAMYFCASSEAQGQETQYFGPGTRLLVL.

The rearrangement links TRBV23-1 to TRBJ2-7, with 7 bases lining up with TRBD2. TRBV23-1 is an ORF for which the function is uncertain. This CDR3 has 15 residues. The V and J ends lost 1 base and 2 bases, in that order; junction bases with no gene match: 5. The CDR3 nucleotides read TGCGCCAGCAGTCAATGGGATCGGGGGGCCTACGAGCAGTACTTC. Amino acid sequence: CASSQWDRGAYEQYF.

This chain joins TRBV10-3 and TRBJ2-1; D is possibly TRBD2 (6 bases). Germline lookup yields CDR1 ENHRY and CDR2 SYGVKD. The ends were cut back, 5 bases at V and 4 bases at J, with 15 bases in the middle. The CDR3 has 15 residues. CDR3 in amino acids: CAISPGLGGYNEQFF. DNA for the CDR3: TGTGCCATCAGTCCGGGACTGGGGGGTTACAATGAGCAGTTCTTC.